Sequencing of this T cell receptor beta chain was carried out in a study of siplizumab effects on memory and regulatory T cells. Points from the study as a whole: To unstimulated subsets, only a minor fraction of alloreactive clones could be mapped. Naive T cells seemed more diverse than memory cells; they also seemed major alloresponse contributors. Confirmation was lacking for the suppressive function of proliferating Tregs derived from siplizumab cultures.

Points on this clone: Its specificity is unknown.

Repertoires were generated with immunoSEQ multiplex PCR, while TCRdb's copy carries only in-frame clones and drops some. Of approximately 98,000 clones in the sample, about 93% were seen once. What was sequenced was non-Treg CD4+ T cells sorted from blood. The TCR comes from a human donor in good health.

The CDR3, as DNA: TGTGCCAGCAGTCAGAACTCTGAGCAGTTCTTC. It codes for CASSQNSEQFF. V and J are TRBV6-5 and TRBJ2-1; D is uncertain. V shed 5 bases and J shed 9 bases, with 8 bases lying between them. This CDR3 spans 11 amino acids. The germline CDR1 and CDR2 sequences are MNHEY and SVGAGI.